This TCR beta chain was sequenced in a study of cytomegalovirus exposure and HLA in healthy donors. Study-wide background: It was reported in a later analysis that the same platform had been used for the 90 to 150 validation repertoires as for the 550 to 700 first-cohort repertoires. The study's findings and limits: In vitro work confirmed that a few CMV-associated chains recognize CMV antigens. Listed as cytomegalovirus-associated were 164 TCR beta chains.

Of note for this clone: The antigen remains undetermined.

Germline CDR1 LGHNA, CDR2 YSLEER. Unmatched junction bases numbered 6, after V lost 1 base and J lost 4 bases. The CDR3 sequence is 16 residues long. Assay: immunoSEQ multiplex PCR; the TCRdb copy retains only in-frame clones and omits some. Here the sample spans some 110,000 clones, around 88% being singletons. Sequencing was carried out using PBMCs. The clonotype originates from a man aged 18 to 35 in good health and CMV-seronegative. The V call is TRBV4-3, the J call TRBJ2-3, with 9 bases aligning to TRBD1. The CDR3 spells CASSQGRTGVADTQYF. As DNA, the CDR3 is TGCGCCAGCAGCCAAGGCCGGACAGGGGTCGCAGATACGCAGTATTTT.